This T cell receptor (beta chain) was recorded in a study of T cells in Graves' hyperthyroidism and ophthalmopathy. Study-level points and caveats: Blood also contained most expanded thyroid clonotypes above 0.001.

CDR1 is LNHDA and CDR2 is SQIVND in the germline V gene (reference sequence). This CDR3 has 15 amino acids. The V gene end was trimmed by 5 bases and the J gene end by 1 base; junction bases not matched to a gene: 7. Newly diagnosed patients aged 18 to 65 had hyperthyroidism of under 2 months' duration. In the case of this clonotype: What it recognizes is unknown.

Amplified TCR beta CDR3 regions derived from RNA transcripts. RT-PCR in the first round (using the HTBI primer set) targeted the TCR CDR3. MiXCR, applied by TCRdb to the multiplex PCR reads, yields one record per CDR3 protein. There are some 92,000 distinct CDR3 sequences in the sample; 40% occur only once, and 10% to 13% lies in the top ten. The chain is built from TRBV19 and TRBJ2-7; TRBD1 aligns across 8 bases. Sequenced input: peripheral blood or thyroid tissue (not recorded which). The TCR comes from a woman aged 25 to 39 with Graves' hyperthyroidism. The CDR3 DNA reads TGTGCCAGTAGTCTGACAGGGGCTAGGTCCTACGAGCAGTACTTC. It is translated as CASSLTGARSYEQYF.